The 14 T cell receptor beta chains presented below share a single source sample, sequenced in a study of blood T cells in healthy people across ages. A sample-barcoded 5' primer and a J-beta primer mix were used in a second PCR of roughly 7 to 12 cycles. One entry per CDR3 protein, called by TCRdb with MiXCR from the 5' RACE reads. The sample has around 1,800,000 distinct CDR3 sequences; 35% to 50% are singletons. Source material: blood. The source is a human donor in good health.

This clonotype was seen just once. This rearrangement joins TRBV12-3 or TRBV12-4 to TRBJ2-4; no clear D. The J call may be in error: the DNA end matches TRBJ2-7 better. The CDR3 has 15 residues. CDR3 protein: CASSFSGSLRYEQYF. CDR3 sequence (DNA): TGTGCCAGCAGTTTTTCCGGGTCCTTGAGGTACGAGCAGTACTTC.

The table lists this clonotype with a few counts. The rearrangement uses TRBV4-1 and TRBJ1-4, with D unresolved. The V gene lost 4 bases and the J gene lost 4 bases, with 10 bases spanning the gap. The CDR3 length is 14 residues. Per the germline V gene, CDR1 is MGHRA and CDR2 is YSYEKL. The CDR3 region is CASSLDFFNEKLFF. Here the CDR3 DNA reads TGCGCCAGCAGCCTGGACTTCTTTAATGAAAAACTGTTTTTT.

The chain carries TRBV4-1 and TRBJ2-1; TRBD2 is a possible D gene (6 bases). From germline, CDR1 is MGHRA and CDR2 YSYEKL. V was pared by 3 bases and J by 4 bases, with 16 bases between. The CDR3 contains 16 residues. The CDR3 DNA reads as TGCGCCAGCAGCCAGGGGTACGGGACTCCATACAATGAGCAGTTCTTC. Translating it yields CASSQGYGTPYNEQFF.

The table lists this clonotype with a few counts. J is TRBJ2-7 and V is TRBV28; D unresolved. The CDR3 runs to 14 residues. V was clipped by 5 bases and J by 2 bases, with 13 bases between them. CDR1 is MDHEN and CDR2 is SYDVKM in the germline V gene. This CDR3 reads CASSRFQDTYEQYF. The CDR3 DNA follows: TGTGCCAGCAGTAGGTTTCAGGATACCTACGAGCAGTACTTC.

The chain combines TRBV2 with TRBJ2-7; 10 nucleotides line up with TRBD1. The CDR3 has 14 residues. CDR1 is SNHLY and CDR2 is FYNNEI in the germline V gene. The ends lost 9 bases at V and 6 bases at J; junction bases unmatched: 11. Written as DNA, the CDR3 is TGTGCCAGTACACCACCGGGACAGGGGCGCGAGCAGTACTTC. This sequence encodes CASTPPGQGREQYF.

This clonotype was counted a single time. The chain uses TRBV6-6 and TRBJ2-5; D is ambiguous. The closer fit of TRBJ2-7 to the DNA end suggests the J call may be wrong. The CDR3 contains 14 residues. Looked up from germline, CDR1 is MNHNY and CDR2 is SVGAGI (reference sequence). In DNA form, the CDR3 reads TGTGCCAGCAGTTACTCGAGTGTCCCCTACGAGCAGTACTTC. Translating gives CASSYSSVPYEQYF.

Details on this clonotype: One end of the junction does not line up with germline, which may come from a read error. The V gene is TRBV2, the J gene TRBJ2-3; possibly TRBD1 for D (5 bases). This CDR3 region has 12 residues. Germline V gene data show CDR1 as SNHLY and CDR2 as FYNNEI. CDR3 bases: TGTGCCAGCGGTGACCCGGACATAGCGCAGTATTTT. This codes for CASGDPDIAQYF.

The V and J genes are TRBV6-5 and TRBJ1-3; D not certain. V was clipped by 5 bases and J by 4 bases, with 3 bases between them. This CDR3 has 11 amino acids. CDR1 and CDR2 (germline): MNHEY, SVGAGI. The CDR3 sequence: CASSRGNTIYF. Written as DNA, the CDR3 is TGTGCCAGCAGTCGCGGAAACACCATATATTTT.

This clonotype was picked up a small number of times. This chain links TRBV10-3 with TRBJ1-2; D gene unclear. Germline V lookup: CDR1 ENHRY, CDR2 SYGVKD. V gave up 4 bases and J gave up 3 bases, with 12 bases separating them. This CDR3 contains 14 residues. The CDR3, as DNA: TGTGCCATCAGTGGGTCCCTAATGGACTATGGCTACACCTTC. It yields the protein CAISGSLMDYGYTF.

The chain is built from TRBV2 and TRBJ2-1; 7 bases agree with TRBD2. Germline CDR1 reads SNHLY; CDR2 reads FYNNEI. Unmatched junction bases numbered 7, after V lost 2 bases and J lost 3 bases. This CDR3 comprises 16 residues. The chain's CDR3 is CASSEWRGKVYNEQFF. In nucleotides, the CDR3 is TGTGCCAGCAGTGAATGGCGGGGGAAAGTCTACAATGAGCAGTTCTTC.

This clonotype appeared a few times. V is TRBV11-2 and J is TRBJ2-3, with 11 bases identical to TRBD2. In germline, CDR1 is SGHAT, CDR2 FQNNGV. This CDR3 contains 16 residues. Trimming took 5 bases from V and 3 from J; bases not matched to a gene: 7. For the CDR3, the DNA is TGTGCCAGCAGCCGACTTAGCGGGGGGGCAACAGATACGCAGTATTTT. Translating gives CASSRLSGGATDTQYF.

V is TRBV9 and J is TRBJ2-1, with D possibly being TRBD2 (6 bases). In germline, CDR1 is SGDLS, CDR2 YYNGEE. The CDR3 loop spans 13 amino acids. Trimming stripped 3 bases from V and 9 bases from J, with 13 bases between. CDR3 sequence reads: CASSGGGAVEQFF. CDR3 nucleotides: TGTGCCAGCAGCGGCGGCGGGGCGGTTGAGCAGTTCTTC.

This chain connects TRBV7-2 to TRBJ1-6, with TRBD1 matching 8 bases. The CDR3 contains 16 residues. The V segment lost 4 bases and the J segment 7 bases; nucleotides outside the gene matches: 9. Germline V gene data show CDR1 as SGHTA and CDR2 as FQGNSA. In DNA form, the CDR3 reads TGTGCCAGCAGCTCTGCGGGACAGGCTCTAAATTCACCCCTCCACTTT. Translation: CASSSAGQALNSPLHF. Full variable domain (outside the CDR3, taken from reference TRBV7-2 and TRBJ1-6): GAGVSQSPSNKVTEKGKDVELRCDPISGHTALYWYRQSLGQGLEFLIYFQGNSAPDKSGLPSDRFSAERTGGSVSTLTIQRTQQEDSAVYLCASSSAGQALNSPLHFGNGTRLTVT.

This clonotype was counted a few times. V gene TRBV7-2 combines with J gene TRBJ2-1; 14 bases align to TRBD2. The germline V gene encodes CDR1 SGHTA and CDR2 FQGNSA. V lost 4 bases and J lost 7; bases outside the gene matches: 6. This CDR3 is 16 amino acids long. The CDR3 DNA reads TGTGCCAGCAGCTCCAGGACTAGCGGGGGGTGTAATGAGCAGTTCTTC. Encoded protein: CASSSRTSGGCNEQFF.